One sample yielded the 24 T cell receptor beta chains listed below, sequenced in a study of early T cells in non-severe SARS-CoV-2 infection. TCRdb re-called the 5' RACE reads with MiXCR, one entry per CDR3 protein. The table has tens of thousands of distinct CDR3 sequences, roughly 8% seen once. The source was whole blood, collected at baseline. The receptors originated from an adult who was a healthcare worker with PCR-confirmed SARS-CoV-2 infection or an uninfected control (not recorded which).

This clonotype has a count of ten or more. At one boundary the junction diverges from the germline segment, which might be a read error. This chain joins TRBV29-1 and TRBJ2-1; D uncertain. The CDR3 covers 14 residues. The V gene's germline CDR1 is SQVTM and CDR2 ANQGSEA. The chain's CDR3 is CSVEATTHYNDQFF. In nucleotides, the CDR3 is TGCAGCGTTGAGGCTACGACCCACTACAATGATCAGTTCTTC.

This clonotype has ten or more counts. The J gene is TRBJ2-7, the V gene TRBV28, with D perhaps matching TRBD2 (6 bases). The CDR3 is 13 amino acids. Germline V gene sequence: CDR1 MDHEN, CDR2 SYDVKM. The V end lost 3 bases, the J end lost 1 base, and 7 bases lay between the germline ends. CDR3 sequence (DNA): TGTGCCAGCAGTTTGACTAGTTCCTACGAGCAGTACTTC. Translated, it gives CASSLTSSYEQYF.

The gene calls are TRBV21-1 and TRBJ1-2; the D segment call TRBD1 is taken from the table without a DNA check. TRBV21-1 constitutes a pseudogene. The CDR3 runs to 11 residues. CDR3 sequence (DNA): TGTGCCAGCAGCCGTTGGGACAGCAACTCCTTC. Amino acid sequence: CASSRWDSNSF.

The rearrangement links TRBV29-1 to TRBJ2-3; maybe TRBD2 (7 bases). The ends were cut back, 4 bases at V and 5 bases at J, with 10 bases in the middle. This CDR3 region has 12 residues. Germline-derived CDR1 and CDR2 are SQVTM and ANQGSEA. CDR3 loop: CSVGGGQDTQYF. Written as DNA, the CDR3 is TGCAGCGTTGGGGGGGGGCAAGATACGCAGTATTTT.

The chain carries TRBV29-1 and TRBJ2-7, with TRBD2 identical over 11 bases. The germline gives CDR1 SQVTM, CDR2 ANQGSEA. This CDR3 has 15 residues. The junction had 14 bases not matched to a gene; V was cut back by 7 bases and J by 6 bases. CDR3 loop: CSARVAGGNPSEQYF. The CDR3 DNA reads as TGCAGCGCCCGGGTAGCGGGGGGGAACCCCAGCGAGCAGTACTTC.

Notes on this clonotype: The final CDR3 position lacks the conserved phenylalanine or tryptophan, pointing to a likely read error. The chain has TRBV3-1 and TRBJ2-7; D gene unclear. With 5 bases removed from V and 6 bases from J, the gap between germline ends came to 8 bases. The CDR3 runs to 11 residues. Germline V gene data show CDR1 as LGHDT and CDR2 as YNNKEL (reference sequence). CDR3 sequence reads: CASSSNAEQYS. CDR3 sequence (DNA): TGTGCCAGCAGCTCGAACGCCGAGCAGTACTCC.

This clonotype occurred many times. V usage is TRBV6-1 and J usage is TRBJ2-3, with 7 bases that match TRBD2. Trimming at V came to 3 bases and at J to 2 bases, leaving 5 bases not matched to a gene. Germline assignment: CDR1 MNHNS and CDR2 SASEGT. The CDR3 spans 15 residues. The CDR3 loop is CASSEPSGVTDTQYF. The CDR3 nucleotides are TGTGCCAGCAGTGAGCCTAGCGGTGTCACAGATACGCAGTATTTT.

There are many counts of this clonotype. The chain recombines TRBV4-3 with TRBJ2-1; D uncertain. The CDR3 runs to 14 residues. Germline V gives CDR1 LGHNA, CDR2 YSLEER. V dropped 0 bases and J dropped 4 bases, with 7 bases sitting between them. The CDR3 DNA reads TGCGCCAGCAGCCAAGATCTGGGGTACAATGAGCAGTTCTTC. Its translation is CASSQDLGYNEQFF.

This chain uses TRBV7-6 with TRBJ1-4; D remains ambiguous. Per the germline V gene, CDR1 is SGHVS and CDR2 is FNYEAQ. V was shortened by 5 bases and J by 7 bases, with 11 bases between the two germline ends. This CDR3 is built from 13 residues. DNA for the CDR3: TGTGCCAGCAGCCAGGATTGGGGTGAAAAACTGTTTTTT. As protein: CASSQDWGEKLFF.

The rearrangement links TRBV12-3 or TRBV12-4 to TRBJ2-1; 13 positions agree with TRBD2. The CDR3 has 16 amino acids. Trimming removed 6 bases from V and 6 bases from J; junction bases left unmatched: 8. CDR3 region: CASSPGGLAGFNEQFF. Written as DNA, the CDR3 is TGTGCCAGCAGCCCCGGGGGACTAGCGGGGTTCAATGAGCAGTTCTTC.

In this sample, this clonotype turned up many times. The chain combines TRBV5-5 with TRBJ2-5; D perhaps matches TRBD2 (6 bases). The CDR3 runs 14 residues. The germline gives CDR1 SGHKS, CDR2 YYEKEE (reference sequence). V lost 4 bases to trimming and J lost 3 bases, with 13 bases between them. The chain's CDR3 is CASSPGELKETQYF. DNA for the CDR3: TGTGCCAGCAGCCCGGGGGAGCTGAAAGAGACCCAGTACTTC.

The chain combines TRBV7-8 with TRBJ2-3; D may be TRBD1 or TRBD2 (6 bases each). The germline CDR1 and CDR2 sequences are SGHVS and FQNEAQ. V was clipped by 2 bases and J by 8 bases, with 17 bases between them. The CDR3 has 15 amino acids. In DNA form, the CDR3 reads TGTGCCAGCAGCTTAACGGGGGCAGAGGGAGGTACGCAGTATTTT. As protein: CASSLTGAEGGTQYF. Complete variable domain (other parts from reference TRBV7-8 and TRBJ2-3): GAGVSQSPRYKVAKRGQDVALRCDPISGHVSLFWYQQALGQGPEFLTYFQNEAQLDKSGLPSDRFFAERPEGSVSTLKIQRTQQEDSAVYLCASSLTGAEGGTQYFGPGTRLTVL.

This clonotype was counted many times. J is TRBJ2-2 and V is TRBV7-7; D remains ambiguous. This CDR3 comprises 15 residues. Between the trimmed V and J ends, which lost 2 bases and 3 bases, there was a span of 10 bases. Germline CDR1 SSHAT, CDR2 FNYEAQ (reference sequence). The CDR3, as DNA: TGTGCCAGCAGCTTAAATTTTGGGGACACCGGGGAGCTGTTTTTT. This gives the protein CASSLNFGDTGELFF.

The chain combines TRBV4-2 with TRBJ2-3, with TRBD2 matching 13 bases. Germline V gives CDR1 LGHNA, CDR2 YNFKEQ. Losses at the gene ends were 0 bases for V and 0 bases for J; bases not matched to a gene: 9. CDR3 length: 20 residues. CDR3 DNA sequence: TGTGCCAGCAGCCAAGATCCGGGACTAGCGGGGCAACTTAGCACAGATACGCAGTATTTT. Its translation: CASSQDPGLAGQLSTDTQYF.

This rearrangement joins TRBV7-9 to TRBJ2-3, with TRBD2 matching over 7 bases. Germline-derived CDR1 and CDR2 are SEHNR and FQNEAQ (reference sequence). The ends lost 5 bases at V and 3 bases at J; junction bases unmatched: 17. The CDR3 loop spans 18 amino acids. The CDR3 nucleotides are TGTGCCAGCAGCGCTAGGGTCGGACTAGAGTTGACGACAGATACGCAGTATTTT. This gives the protein CASSARVGLELTTDTQYF.

A word on this clonotype: This may be a read error: a much more frequent sequence differs by one nucleotide. The chain uses TRBV3-1 and TRBJ2-3, with a possible D match to TRBD1 (5 bases). This CDR3 region has 15 residues. Germline CDR1 and CDR2: LGHDT and YNNKEL (reference sequence). CDR3 in DNA: TGTGACAGCAGCTCGGTCGCAGGGAGCACAGATACGCAGTATTTT. Translated, it gives CDSSSVAGSTDTQYF.

In its sample, this clonotype was seen a few times. The CDR3 DNA is TGTGCCAGCACCTCAAACTTCGGACAAGTAGACTATGGCTACACCTTC. Translating gives CASTSNFGQVDYGYTF. The chain links TRBV6-5 to TRBJ1-2, with TRBD1 as a possible D gene (5 bases). Germline V gives CDR1 MNHEY, CDR2 SVGAGI. V lost 7 bases and J lost 3, with 21 bases in between. This CDR3 has 16 amino acids.

This clonotype was recorded at least ten times. The chain couples TRBV6-6 to TRBJ1-3; unclear D gene. With 2 bases removed from V and 0 bases from J, the gap between germline ends came to 11 bases. The CDR3 is made up of 16 amino acids. Germline CDR1 is MNHNY and CDR2 is SVGAGI (reference sequence). The CDR3: CASSYLGRLSGNTIYF. The DNA for the CDR3 is TGTGCCAGCAGTTACCTTGGACGTCTCTCTGGAAACACCATATATTTT.

This clonotype showed up just a few times. V usage is TRBV5-4 and J usage is TRBJ2-1, with a tentative D call TRBD1 (6 bases). The V end was cut by 3 bases, the J end by 9 bases, with 25 bases between. Germline lookup yields CDR1 SGHNT and CDR2 YYREEE (reference sequence). The CDR3 spans 17 residues. Written as DNA, the CDR3 is TGTGCCAGCAGCTCGGCGGCTAGTTGGGGGCCGGGTGGTGAGCAGTTCTTC. This gives the protein CASSSAASWGPGGEQFF.

In DNA form, the CDR3 reads TGTGCCACCAGCAGAGATCGAAACAGTAATGAAAAACTGTTTTTT. It encodes CATSRDRNSNEKLFF. The gene calls are TRBV15 and TRBJ1-4; D gene unclear. Trimming removed 0 bases at V and 4 bases at J, with 9 bases between. The germline V gene encodes CDR1 LNHNV and CDR2 YYDKDF (reference sequence). This CDR3 is built from 15 residues. The entire variable domain, with the rest obtained from reference TRBV15 and TRBJ1-4, is as follows: DAMVIQNPRYQVTQFGKPVTLSCSQTLNHNVMYWYQQKSSQAPKLLFHYYDKDFNNEADTPDNFQSRRPNTSFCFLDIRSPGLGDTAMYLCATSRDRNSNEKLFFGSGTQLSVL.

V and J are TRBV27 and TRBJ2-7; 14 bases map to TRBD2. The CDR3 has 16 residues. The V segment lost 4 bases and the J segment 2 bases; nucleotides outside the gene matches: 4. Germline CDR1 MNHEY, CDR2 SMNVEV (reference sequence). The CDR3 sequence: CASSSLTSGGAYEQYF. In nucleotides, the CDR3 is TGTGCCAGCAGTTCACTGACTAGCGGGGGGGCCTACGAGCAGTACTTC.

This clonotype was seen more than once but under ten times. V and J are TRBV4-3 and TRBJ2-7, with D perhaps matching TRBD1 (5 bases). CDR1 LGHNA and CDR2 YSLEER come from the germline V gene. CDR3 size: 14 residues. Trimming removed 0 bases at V and 3 bases at J, with 9 bases between. CDR3 protein: CASSQDLTVYEQYF. Here the CDR3 DNA reads TGCGCCAGCAGCCAAGATTTGACAGTCTACGAGCAGTACTTC.

This clonotype was observed a handful of times. This chain links TRBV7-9 with TRBJ2-6; no clear D. Trimming left V 5 bases short and J 0 bases short, with 11 bases between. Germline V gene lookup returns CDR1 SEHNR and CDR2 FQNEAQ (reference sequence). This CDR3 has 16 residues. DNA for the CDR3: TGTGCCAGCAGCCGTCGGACGGGCTCTGGGGCCAACGTCCTGACTTTC. Translating it yields CASSRRTGSGANVLTF.

This clonotype has a count of ten or more. The gene calls are TRBV5-1 and TRBJ2-7, with TRBD1 matching over 11 bases. V gave up 4 bases and J gave up 5 bases; unmatched junction bases: 5. The germline gives CDR1 SGHRS, CDR2 YFSETQ. The CDR3 length is 14 residues. The CDR3 sequence is CASSDRTGGDEQYF. In DNA, the CDR3 is TGCGCCAGCAGCGACCGGACAGGGGGCGACGAGCAGTACTTC.